This entry lists 23 T cell receptor beta chains sequenced from one sample in a study of blood T cell repertoires in COVID-19 (TCRdb year 2020). Library construction relied on the immunoSEQ multiplex PCR assay. TCRdb obtained this table from immuneACCESS and retained in-frame rearrangements with V and J assigned. These tables miss some clones; where compared with another copy, unresolved V genes account for less than half of the shortfall, and the remainder is unexplained. A total of around 190,000 clones appear in this sample, 80% to 90% of them only once. In total, the top ten clones hold roughly 2% of the sample. Sequenced sample: peripheral blood. These receptor sequences come from a man aged 18-30 years who had recovered from COVID-19.

The rearrangement links TRBV19 to TRBJ1-5, with a tentative D call TRBD1 (6 bases). The CDR3 sequence is 15 residues long. V gave up 5 bases and J gave up 8 bases, with 19 bases separating them. Germline CDR1 and CDR2: LNHDA and SQIVND (reference sequence). CDR3 region: CASSPPGHRREPQHF. The CDR3 nucleotides read TGTGCCAGTAGTCCTCCGGGACACCGGAGAGAGCCCCAGCATTTT.

The chain couples TRBV19 to TRBJ1-5; 7 bases are shared with TRBD1. V dropped 7 bases and J dropped 2; count of bases not matched to a gene: 17. The CDR3 contains 18 residues. The germline V gene encodes CDR1 LNHDA and CDR2 SQIVND (reference sequence). CDR3 bases: TGTGCCAGTACCAGGACAGGCTCCGCAAAGAGGGGCAATCAGCCCCAGCATTTT. Protein product: CASTRTGSAKRGNQPQHF.

This chain connects TRBV7-2 to TRBJ1-2; 7 bases agree with TRBD1. The germline V gene has CDR1 SGHTA and CDR2 FQGNSA. V was pared by 0 bases and J by 12 bases, with 10 bases of the junction left unmatched. The CDR3 has 14 residues. The CDR3 DNA reads as TGTGCCAGCAGCTTAGCGTTGGATACAGGGGCGGACACCTTC. Protein product: CASSLALDTGADTF.

The chain is built from TRBV5-1 and TRBJ2-1; 13 bases match TRBD2. CDR1 is SGHRS and CDR2 is YFSETQ in the germline V gene. The CDR3 sequence is 16 residues long. J was trimmed by 6 bases and V by 2 bases; bases with no gene match: 5. The CDR3 nucleotides read TGCGCCAGCAGCTTCGCCGGACTAGCGGGAGTCAATGAGCAGTTCTTC. It is translated as CASSFAGLAGVNEQFF.

V gene TRBV19 combines with J gene TRBJ2-1, with 8 bases fitting TRBD1. J was trimmed by 3 bases and V by 3 bases; bases with no gene match: 4. This CDR3 has 15 amino acids. The germline V gene has CDR1 LNHDA and CDR2 SQIVND (reference sequence). CDR3 DNA: TGTGCCAGTAGTATCCAGGGGGCCCACTACAATGAGCAGTTCTTC. Its protein product is CASSIQGAHYNEQFF.

This chain joins TRBV5-4 and TRBJ1-1, with TRBD1 matching 8 bases. The CDR3 sequence is 15 residues long. With 4 bases clipped from V and 4 bases from J, the junction kept 9 bases outside the gene matches. Germline CDR1 SGHNT, CDR2 YYREEE (reference sequence). CDR3 DNA: TGTGCCAGCAGCCCTCAGGGGGCTAAGGGCACTGAAGCTTTCTTT. As protein: CASSPQGAKGTEAFF. Drawing the rest from reference TRBV5-4 and TRBJ1-1, the complete variable domain is ETGVTQSPTHLIKTRGQQVTLRCSSQSGHNTVSWYQQALGQGPQFIFQYYREEENGRGNFPPRFSGLQFPNYSSELNVNALELDDSALYLCASSPQGAKGTEAFFGQGTRLTVV.

V is TRBV9 and J is TRBJ1-2; D remains unclear. CDR3 length: 13 residues. V was shortened by 4 bases and J by 8 bases, with 15 bases between the two germline ends. CDR1 and CDR2 (germline): SGDLS, YYNGEE. DNA for the CDR3: TGTGCCAGCAGCCCCCGGGATGGGTTGGGCTACACCTTC. This gives the protein CASSPRDGLGYTF.

J is TRBJ2-1 and V is TRBV2, with 12 bases that match TRBD2. The junction had 5 bases not matched to a gene; V was cut back by 7 bases and J by 10 bases. The CDR3 contains 13 residues. From germline, CDR1 is SNHLY and CDR2 FYNNEI. This chain's CDR3 is CASNGLAGWEQFF. In DNA, the CDR3 is TGTGCCAGCAACGGACTAGCGGGGTGGGAGCAGTTCTTC. Combining the CDR3 with reference TRBV2 and TRBJ2-1 gives the whole variable domain EPEVTQTPSHQVTQMGQEVILRCVPISNHLYFYWYRQILGQKVEFLVSFYNNEISEKSEIFDDQFSVERPDGSNFTLKIRSTKLEDSAMYFCASNGLAGWEQFFGPGTRLTVL.

The rearrangement joins TRBV28 to TRBJ2-7; TRBD1 is a possible D gene (5 bases). V was clipped by 1 base and J by 2 bases, with 9 bases between them. Germline CDR1 MDHEN, CDR2 SYDVKM. The CDR3 spans 14 residues. The CDR3 here is CASSLSGLAYEQYF. Here the CDR3 DNA reads TGTGCCAGCAGTTTATCAGGGCTGGCCTACGAGCAGTACTTC.

J is TRBJ2-5 and V is TRBV28; 8 nucleotides align to TRBD2. The CDR3 is 16 amino acids. The V segment lost 1 base and the J segment 4 bases; nucleotides outside the gene matches: 8. The germline gives CDR1 MDHEN, CDR2 SYDVKM. Written as DNA, the CDR3 is TGTGCCAGCAGTTTATTTGTAGCGGGAATAGCAGAGACCCAGTACTTC. This codes for CASSLFVAGIAETQYF.

The CDR3, as DNA: TGTGCCAGCAGATACGACAGGGAGAGGTCCTACAATGAGCAGTTCTTC. Translating gives CASRYDRERSYNEQFF. The chain combines TRBV7-2 with TRBJ2-1; 7 bases agree with TRBD1. Germline lookup yields CDR1 SGHTA and CDR2 FQGNSA. V shed 6 bases, J shed 1 base, and the junction held 9 bases outside the gene matches. The CDR3 covers 16 residues. Full variable domain (outside the CDR3, taken from reference TRBV7-2 and TRBJ2-1): GAGVSQSPSNKVTEKGKDVELRCDPISGHTALYWYRQSLGQGLEFLIYFQGNSAPDKSGLPSDRFSAERTGGSVSTLTIQRTQQEDSAVYLCASRYDRERSYNEQFFGPGTRLTVL.

This clone was counted only a few times. The genes are TRBV11-2 and TRBJ1-6, with D maybe TRBD1 (6 bases). This CDR3 is 15 amino acids long. The germline V and J ends were trimmed by 5 bases and 8 bases, with 16 bases remaining between them. Germline V gene data show CDR1 as SGHAT and CDR2 as FQNNGV. DNA for the CDR3: TGTGCCAGCAGCCCGGGGGGCGGGCTTTATTCACCCCTCCACTTT. Amino acid sequence: CASSPGGGLYSPLHF.

This clone was detected only a few times. The rearrangement links TRBV28 to TRBJ2-7; 7 bases map to TRBD1. Germline values: CDR1 MDHEN, CDR2 SYDVKM. V shed 3 bases and J 2 bases; nucleotides not matched to a gene: 4. This CDR3 is 14 amino acids long. The chain's CDR3 is CASSLTGQPYEQYF. As DNA, the CDR3 is TGTGCCAGCAGTTTGACGGGACAGCCCTACGAGCAGTACTTC.

This rearrangement joins TRBV21-1 to TRBJ2-1; the D segment call TRBD1 is taken from the table without a DNA check. TRBV21-1 is a documented pseudogene. CDR3 length: 16 amino acids. CDR3 amino acids: CASSPRHLRSYNEQFF. The CDR3 coding sequence is TGTGCCAGCAGCCCCCGACACCTACGCTCCTACAATGAGCAGTTCTTC.

The rearrangement uses TRBV2 and TRBJ2-1; 9 bases fit TRBD2. In germline, CDR1 is SNHLY, CDR2 FYNNEI. The CDR3 contains 12 residues. J was trimmed by 8 bases and V by 7 bases; bases with no gene match: 3. The DNA of the CDR3 is TGTGCCAGCAAAATAGCGGGAGATGAGCAGTTCTTC. It is translated as CASKIAGDEQFF.

The CDR3 is CASRGEGAKIDEAFF. The CDR3, as DNA: TGTGCCAGCAGAGGAGAGGGGGCGAAGATTGATGAAGCTTTCTTT. The rearrangement joins TRBV7-2 to TRBJ1-1, with TRBD1 identical over 7 bases. Germline CDR1 reads SGHTA; CDR2 reads FQGNSA. V shed 6 bases and J 7 bases; nucleotides not matched to a gene: 14. The CDR3 has 15 amino acids.

The sample holds one count of this clone. The genes are TRBV27 and TRBJ2-2; a possible D gene is TRBD2 (5 bases). With 6 bases removed from V and 5 bases from J, the gap between germline ends came to 16 bases. Looked up from germline, CDR1 is MNHEY and CDR2 is SMNVEV (reference sequence). The CDR3 runs to 15 residues. CDR3 DNA: TGTGCCAGCAGCTCCGCCGGCGGCGGGACCGGGGAGCTGTTTTTT. It yields the protein CASSSAGGGTGELFF.

This chain uses TRBV5-1 with TRBJ1-2; unclear D gene. The germline V and J ends were trimmed by 4 bases and 4 bases, with 17 bases remaining between them. The CDR3 has 15 residues. Per the germline V gene, CDR1 is SGHRS and CDR2 is YFSETQ. CDR3 sequence (DNA): TGCGCCAGCAGCCCGGCGATAGGAGATACCTATGGCTACACCTTC. Translation gives CASSPAIGDTYGYTF.

The chain couples TRBV28 to TRBJ2-3; 7 nucleotides align to TRBD2. The junction had 4 bases not matched to a gene; V was cut back by 4 bases and J by 0 bases. The CDR3 consists of 15 residues. Germline CDR1 and CDR2: MDHEN and SYDVKM. CDR3 region: CASSSGLTSTDTQYF. For the CDR3, the DNA is TGTGCCAGCAGTTCGGGACTAACTAGCACAGATACGCAGTATTTT.

The chain couples TRBV9 to TRBJ2-7; 9 bases match TRBD1. Germline V gene lookup returns CDR1 SGDLS and CDR2 YYNGEE. This CDR3 comprises 15 residues. Trimming cost V 4 bases and J 5 bases; bases outside gene matches: 10. CDR3 sequence reads: CASSPFGQGIHEQYF. The CDR3 DNA is TGTGCCAGCAGCCCCTTCGGACAGGGGATCCACGAGCAGTACTTC.

This clone appeared many times. The same CDR3 also results from other DNA sequences found in this sample. The V gene is TRBV2, the J gene TRBJ1-1; possible D gene TRBD1, 5 bases. CDR1 SNHLY and CDR2 FYNNEI come from the germline V gene. V was shortened by 5 bases and J by 5 bases, with 9 bases between the two germline ends. The CDR3 sequence is 12 residues long. CDR3 nucleotides: TGTGCCAGCAGTCAGGGAGGGACTGAAGCTTTCTTT. It is translated as CASSQGGTEAFF.

The rearrangement links TRBV10-3 to TRBJ2-5; 10 nucleotides align to TRBD1. J lost 5 bases, V lost 6 bases, and 3 bases had no gene match. This CDR3 is built from 13 residues. Per the germline V gene, CDR1 is ENHRY and CDR2 is SYGVKD. The CDR3 reads CAIRMTGGETQYF. The CDR3 region has the DNA TGTGCCATCAGGATGACAGGGGGCGAGACCCAGTACTTC.

This clone occurred a few times. This chain connects TRBV6-2 or TRBV6-3 to TRBJ2-6; no clear D gene. Trimming removed 3 bases from V and 2 bases from J, with 2 bases in between. Germline V gene sequence: CDR1 MNHEY, CDR2 SVGEGT. The CDR3 extends over 13 amino acids. The CDR3 here is CASSYTGANVLTF. In DNA, the CDR3 is TGTGCCAGCAGTTATACTGGGGCCAACGTCCTGACTTTC.